Listed here are 21 T cell receptor beta chains from one sample, sequenced in a study of blood T cell repertoires in COVID-19. Sequenced by immunoSEQ multiplex PCR; TCRdb stores in-frame clones only, minus some. Among more than 250,000 clones listed, approximately 92% were seen once. What was sequenced was PBMCs or T cells enriched from blood (not recorded which). The receptor set was obtained from a woman in her 30s who had recovered from COVID-19.

J is TRBJ2-1 and V is TRBV10-2; 7 bases line up with TRBD2. Germline loops: CDR1 WSHSY, CDR2 SAAADI. The CDR3 has 14 residues. The V and J ends lost 6 bases and 6 bases, in that order; junction bases with no gene match: 8. The CDR3 DNA reads TGCGCCAGCAGGGGGCGGGAGTGGAGCAATGAGCAGTTCTTC. Amino acids: CASRGREWSNEQFF.

DNA of the CDR3: TGTGCCAGCAGCTTAGTGGGTAGCGGGACTGATGAGCAGTTCTTC. Translation: CASSLVGSGTDEQFF. This chain links TRBV11-3 with TRBJ2-1; TRBD2 agrees at 8 bases. The germline gives CDR1 SGHNT, CDR2 YENEEA. The CDR3 has 15 residues. J lost 8 bases, V lost 1 base, and 7 bases had no gene match.

The gene calls are TRBV28 and TRBJ1-4, with a weak D call TRBD1 (5 bases). Looked up from germline, CDR1 is MDHEN and CDR2 is SYDVKM. Trimming took off 7 bases at V and 3 bases at J, with 18 bases between the two ends. CDR3 length: 16 amino acids. CDR3 coding DNA: TGTGCCAGCACCCAGCACACCGCAGGGCCTAATGAAAAACTGTTTTTT. This gives the protein CASTQHTAGPNEKLFF.

This chain links TRBV18 with TRBJ1-4; D is uncertain. The V gene lost 2 bases and the J gene lost 5 bases, with 6 bases spanning the gap. The CDR3 contains 13 residues. Germline CDR1 reads KGHSH; CDR2 reads LQKENI. The CDR3 here is CASSPSLNEKLFF. The CDR3 DNA follows: TGTGCCAGCTCACCATCCCTAAATGAAAAACTGTTTTTT. Supplemented by reference TRBV18 and TRBJ1-4, the full variable domain reads NAGVMQNPRHLVRRRGQEARLRCSPMKGHSHVYWYRQLPEEGLKFMVYLQKENIIDESGMPKERFSAEFPKEGPSILRIQQVVRGDSAAYFCASSPSLNEKLFFGSGTQLSVL.

The chain carries TRBV19 and TRBJ1-2, with 11 bases aligning to TRBD1. Germline CDR1 and CDR2: LNHDA and SQIVND (reference sequence). V trimming: 5 bases; J trimming: 1 base; junction bases outside the gene matches: 3. The CDR3 is 15 residues long. The CDR3 loop is CASSLGTGGNYGYTF. The CDR3 DNA is TGTGCCAGTAGTCTTGGGACAGGGGGTAACTATGGCTACACCTTC.

The rearrangement joins TRBV7-3 to TRBJ2-7; 11 positions match TRBD2. V was pared by 2 bases and J by 0 bases, with 3 bases of the junction left unmatched. The CDR3 consists of 16 residues. CDR1 is SGHTA and CDR2 is FQGTGA in the germline V gene. The CDR3 here is CASSLDGTSGSYEQYF. The CDR3 DNA reads TGTGCCAGCAGCTTAGATGGGACTAGCGGCTCCTACGAGCAGTACTTC.

This chain links TRBV5-1 with TRBJ1-2; D perhaps matches TRBD1 (5 bases). Trimming removed 0 bases from V and 5 bases from J, with 17 bases in between. CDR3 size: 16 residues. Germline V lookup: CDR1 SGHRS, CDR2 YFSETQ. The CDR3 coding sequence is TGCGCCAGCAGCTTGGTGGAGGGGAAGGGAAGTTATGGCTACACCTTC. Protein product: CASSLVEGKGSYGYTF.

The chain couples TRBV25-1 to TRBJ1-4, with D perhaps TRBD1 (5 bases). CDR1 and CDR2 (germline): MGHDK, SYGVNS. The CDR3 spans 14 residues. Trimming pared 6 bases from V and 7 bases from J, leaving 15 bases between. This CDR3 is CASSPPGVGEKLFF. CDR3 DNA: TGTGCCAGCAGCCCCCCGGGGGTGGGTGAAAAACTGTTTTTT.

This chain uses TRBV7-2 with TRBJ2-3; tentative D call: TRBD1 (6 bases). The V and J ends lost 1 base and 6 bases respectively, with 14 bases between them. This CDR3 contains 15 residues. The germline V gene has CDR1 SGHTA and CDR2 FQGNSA. This chain's CDR3 is CASSLVWQGPDTQYF. CDR3 nucleotide sequence: TGTGCCAGCAGCTTAGTTTGGCAGGGGCCTGATACGCAGTATTTT.

CDR3 residues: CASSQELLRGTNEKLFF. The CDR3 coding sequence is TGCGCCAGCAGCCAGGAATTACTACGGGGAACTAATGAAAAACTGTTTTTT. The gene calls are TRBV4-3 and TRBJ1-4; D is undetermined. V lost 3 bases and J 1 base, leaving 15 bases between the germline ends. This CDR3 contains 17 residues. From germline, CDR1 is LGHNA and CDR2 YSLEER.

The V call is TRBV4-2, the J call TRBJ1-6; 8 nucleotides align to TRBD1. This CDR3 is 15 amino acids long. Per germline, CDR1 LGHNA and CDR2 YNFKEQ. J gave up 4 bases and V 5 bases, and 4 bases lay outside the gene matches. CDR3: CASSYGTGYNSPLHF. In DNA form, the CDR3 reads TGTGCCAGCAGCTACGGGACAGGTTATAATTCACCCCTCCACTTT.

The rearrangement links TRBV18 to TRBJ1-4; D unresolved. The CDR3 extends over 13 amino acids. CDR1 KGHSH and CDR2 LQKENI come from the germline V gene. Trimming removed 3 bases at V and 4 bases at J, with 6 bases between. The CDR3 DNA sequence: TGTGCCAGCTCACCGAACAGTAATGAAAAACTGTTTTTT. Translation: CASSPNSNEKLFF.

This clone was detected once. The chain uses TRBV3-1 (or the pseudogene TRBV3-2) and TRBJ2-6, with D possibly TRBD2 on 5 matching bases. Trimming took off 4 bases at V and 0 bases at J, with 13 bases between the two ends. CDR1 and CDR2 (germline): LGHDT, YNNKEL (reference sequence). This CDR3 region has 17 residues. CDR3 coding DNA: TGTGCCAGCAGCCCCAGCAGCGGTACCTCTGGGGCCAACGTCCTGACTTTC. Protein: CASSPSSGTSGANVLTF.

The rearrangement uses TRBV30 and TRBJ1-4, with unresolved D. The CDR3 totals 14 residues. V lost 2 bases, J lost 4 bases, and 11 bases lay in between. Germline-derived CDR1 and CDR2 are GTSNPN and SVGIG (reference sequence). The CDR3 DNA reads as TGTGCCTGGAGTCTAGGCAGATATAATGAAAAACTGTTTTTT. Translated, it gives CAWSLGRYNEKLFF.

The CDR3 sequence: CASSFEGSAGGTQYF. DNA for the CDR3: TGCGCCAGCAGCTTTGAGGGTAGCGCGGGGGGTACGCAGTATTTT. The V call is TRBV5-1, the J call TRBJ2-3, with 8 bases aligning to TRBD2. This CDR3 is 15 amino acids long. The germline V gene has CDR1 SGHRS and CDR2 YFSETQ. The trim removed 2 bases at V and 8 bases at J, leaving 10 bases unmatched.

This chain joins TRBV12-3 or TRBV12-4 and TRBJ1-5; no definite D call. V lost 6 bases, J lost 9 bases, and 12 bases lay in between. CDR3 size: 12 residues. The CDR3 sequence is CASRRSTGPQHF. CDR3 DNA sequence: TGTGCCAGCAGACGAAGCACTGGGCCCCAGCATTTT.

The genes are TRBV6-5 and TRBJ1-1, with 10 bases matching TRBD1. V lost 6 bases and J lost 4; bases outside the gene matches: 2. Germline lookup yields CDR1 MNHEY and CDR2 SVGAGI. The CDR3 runs to 13 residues. Here the CDR3 reads CASRGQGTTEAFF. CDR3 DNA sequence: TGTGCCAGCAGGGGACAGGGGACCACTGAAGCTTTCTTT.

CDR3 sequence: CASLECGNQPQHF. Here the CDR3 DNA reads TGTGCCAGCCTGGAGTGTGGCAATCAGCCCCAGCATTTT. The chain uses TRBV4-2 and TRBJ1-5; D remains unclear. There are 13 residues in the CDR3. Germline values: CDR1 LGHNA, CDR2 YNFKEQ. Trimming took 8 bases from V and 2 from J, leaving 10 bases between them.

V usage is TRBV5-1 and J usage is TRBJ2-7; TRBD2 is a possible D gene (5 bases). Per the germline V gene, CDR1 is SGHRS and CDR2 is YFSETQ. V was pared by 2 bases and J by 7 bases, with 19 bases between. CDR3 size: 15 residues. The CDR3 sequence is CASSLNLETTREQYF. The CDR3 coding sequence is TGCGCCAGCAGCTTAAATCTCGAGACTACGAGGGAGCAGTACTTC.

This rearrangement joins TRBV7-8 to TRBJ2-7, with 9 bases that match TRBD1. The CDR3 is 14 residues long. Losses at the gene ends were 1 base for V and 3 bases for J; bases not matched to a gene: 1. Germline-derived CDR1 and CDR2 are SGHVS and FQNEAQ. CDR3 DNA sequence: TGTGCCAGCAGCTTAGAGGGACAGGGCTACGAGCAGTACTTC. This encodes CASSLEGQGYEQYF.

The chain is built from TRBV5-4 and TRBJ1-2; no clear D. V dropped 1 base and J dropped 8 bases, with 9 bases sitting between them. CDR1 SGHNT and CDR2 YYREEE come from the germline V gene (reference sequence). The CDR3 consists of 12 residues. The CDR3 region has the DNA TGTGCCAGCAGCTTGATGGAGGACGGCTACACCTTC. This encodes CASSLMEDGYTF.